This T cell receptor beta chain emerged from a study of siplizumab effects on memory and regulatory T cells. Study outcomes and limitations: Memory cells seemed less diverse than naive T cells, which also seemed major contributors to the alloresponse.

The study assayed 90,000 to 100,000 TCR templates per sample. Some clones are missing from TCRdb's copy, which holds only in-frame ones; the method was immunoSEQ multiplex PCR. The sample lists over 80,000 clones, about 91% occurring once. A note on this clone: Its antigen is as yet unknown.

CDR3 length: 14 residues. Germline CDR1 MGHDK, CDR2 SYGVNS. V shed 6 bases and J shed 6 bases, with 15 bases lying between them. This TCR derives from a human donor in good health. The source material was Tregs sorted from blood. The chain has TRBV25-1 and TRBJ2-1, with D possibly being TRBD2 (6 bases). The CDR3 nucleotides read TGTGCCAGCAGGGCGGCGGGGAGGCCCAATGAGCAGTTCTTC. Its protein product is CASRAAGRPNEQFF.